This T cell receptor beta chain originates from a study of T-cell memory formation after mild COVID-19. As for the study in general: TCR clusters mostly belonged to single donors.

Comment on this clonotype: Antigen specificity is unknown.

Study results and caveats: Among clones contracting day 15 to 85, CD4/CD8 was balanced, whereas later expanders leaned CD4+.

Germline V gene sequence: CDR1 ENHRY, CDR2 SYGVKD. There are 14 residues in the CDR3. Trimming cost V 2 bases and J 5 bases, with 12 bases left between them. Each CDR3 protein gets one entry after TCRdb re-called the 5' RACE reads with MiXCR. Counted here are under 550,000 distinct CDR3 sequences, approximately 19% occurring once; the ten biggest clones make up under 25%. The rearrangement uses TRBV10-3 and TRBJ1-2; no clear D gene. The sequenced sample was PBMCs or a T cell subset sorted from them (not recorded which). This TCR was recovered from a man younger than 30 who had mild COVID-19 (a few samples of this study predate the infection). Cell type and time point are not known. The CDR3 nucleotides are TGTGCCATCAGTGAGCTTCTGGGGATTTATGGCTACACCTTC. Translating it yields CAISELLGIYGYTF.